The rows below give T cell receptor beta chains drawn from one sample of a study of CD8+ T cells in alopecia areata. Assay: immunoSEQ multiplex PCR; the TCRdb copy retains only in-frame clones and omits some. This table has about 19,000 clones, about 60% appearing once. Sequencing was performed on skin, taken at week 4, from a patient treated with tofacitinib. The receptors stem from a human donor with alopecia areata. CDR3s include the opening cysteine and the closing phenylalanine or tryptophan. Each record gives: D gene, J gene, V gene, clone size, CDR3 DNA, CDR3 protein. D genes are given only for firm matches. Only some rows state a clone size, as once, few, many or a class for expanded clones.

D: -; J: TRBJ1-1; V: TRBV19; size: -; DNA: TGTGCCAGTAGTACCCGAAGGTTGGGGGGCGCGGGGACGGACACTGAAGCTTTCTTT; CDR3: CASSTRRLGGAGTDTEAFF
D: -; J: TRBJ2-1; V: TRBV6-5; size: -; DNA: TGTGCCAGCAGTTATCTCGGCAGCGCAACCTACAATGAGCAGTTCTTC; CDR3: CASSYLGSATYNEQFF
D: -; J: TRBJ1-1; V: TRBV11-1; size: once; DNA: TGTGCCAGCAGCTTACCGGGGCCTGAAGCTTTCTTT; CDR3: CASSLPGPEAFF
D: TRBD1; J: TRBJ2-7; V: TRBV6-1; size: -; DNA: TGTGCCAGCATGAGGACAGGGAAGGGCTACGAGCAGTACTTC; CDR3: CASMRTGKGYEQYF
D: -; J: TRBJ2-5; V: TRBV7-2; size: few; DNA: TGTGCCAGCAGCCCACAGAAGACATCGCAAGAGACCCAGTACTTC; CDR3: CASSPQKTSQETQYF
D: -; J: TRBJ2-5; V: TRBV19; size: -; DNA: TGTGCCAGTAGTCCCCTCGCCGCAGGGACCCAGTACTTC; CDR3: CASSPLAAGTQYF
D: TRBD1; J: TRBJ2-5; V: TRBV4-1; size: -; DNA: TGCGCCAGCAGCCAAGATTGGGGACAGGCTTTTTTCGAGACCCAGTACTTC; CDR3: CASSQDWGQAFFETQYF
D: TRBD2; J: TRBJ2-7; V: TRBV28; size: -; DNA: TGTGCCAGCTGTTTGGGCGGGGGGCTTTACGAGCAGTACTTC; CDR3: CASCLGGGLYEQYF
D: -; J: TRBJ2-7; V: TRBV5-1; size: -; DNA: TGCGCCAGCAGCTTGGATATAGGCTCCTACGAGCAGTACTTC; CDR3: CASSLDIGSYEQYF
D: -; J: TRBJ2-1; V: TRBV28; size: large; DNA: TGTGCCAGCAGTTGGTCTTTCTACGGTACAGGGCGCAATGAGCAGTTCTTC; CDR3: CASSWSFYGTGRNEQFF
D: -; J: TRBJ2-7; V: TRBV11-2; size: -; DNA: TGTGCCAGCAGCTTAAGAGTCAGTAAAACCTACGAGCAGTACTTC; CDR3: CASSLRVSKTYEQYF
D: -; J: TRBJ1-1; V: TRBV6-1; size: -; DNA: TGTGCCAGCAGCCCCCCGGTGGCAGGGATCACTGAAGCTTTCTTT; CDR3: CASSPPVAGITEAFF
D: -; J: TRBJ1-6; V: TRBV15; size: -; DNA: TGTGCCACCAGCAAGGAGAATTCACCCCTCCACTTT; CDR3: CATSKENSPLHF
D: TRBD1; J: TRBJ2-1; V: TRBV27; size: -; DNA: TGTGCCAGCAGTTCGGACAGGGGACCCCGTTCCTACAATGAGCAGTTCTTC; CDR3: CASSSDRGPRSYNEQFF
D: -; J: TRBJ1-1; V: TRBV18; size: -; DNA: TGTGCCAGCTCACGGCAGGGGAACACTGAAGCTTTCTTT; CDR3: CASSRQGNTEAFF
D: -; J: TRBJ2-1; V: TRBV5-1; size: -; DNA: TGCGCCAGCAGCTTGCTGGGGACAAATTACAATGAGCAGTTCTTC; CDR3: CASSLLGTNYNEQFF
D: TRBD2; J: TRBJ2-3; V: TRBV28; size: -; DNA: TGTGCCAGAAAGCCGGGACTAGCGGATACGCAGTATTTT; CDR3: CARKPGLADTQYF
D: -; J: TRBJ2-7; V: TRBV4-3; size: -; DNA: TGCGCCAGCAGCCCGAGGGCGGAGTCCTACGAGCAGTACTTC; CDR3: CASSPRAESYEQYF
D: -; J: TRBJ1-1; V: TRBV11-2; size: -; DNA: TGTGCCAGCAGCTTTGGTAGCTCTGAAGCTTTCTTT; CDR3: CASSFGSSEAFF
D: -; J: TRBJ2-7; V: TRBV5-1; size: -; DNA: TGCGCCAGCAGCCCCTCCGTGGGGAGCTCCTACGAGCAGTACTTC; CDR3: CASSPSVGSSYEQYF
D: -; J: TRBJ2-4; V: TRBV4-1; size: -; DNA: TGCGCCAGCAGCCAAGATTACGCAGCGGGCAAAAACATTCAGTACTTC; CDR3: CASSQDYAAGKNIQYF
D: -; J: TRBJ1-5; V: TRBV27; size: -; DNA: TGTGCCAGCAGTTTATGGATCGGCAGCAATCAGCCCCAGCATTTT; CDR3: CASSLWIGSNQPQHF
D: -; J: TRBJ2-5; V: TRBV4-2; size: few; DNA: TGTGCCAGCAGCCTCCAGGGGCCCCCGCGAGAGCTCGAGACCCAGTACTTC; CDR3: CASSLQGPPRELETQYF
D: TRBD1; J: TRBJ2-7; V: TRBV5-1; size: -; DNA: TGCGCCAGCAGCACCCAGGGACAGGGGGCGCCGTACGAGCAGTACTTC; CDR3: CASSTQGQGAPYEQYF
D: TRBD1; J: TRBJ1-1; V: TRBV29-1; size: few; DNA: TGCAGCGTTGTTGACAGGGTTCGGAGTACTGAAGCTTTCTTT; CDR3: CSVVDRVRSTEAFF
D: TRBD1; J: TRBJ2-5; V: TRBV4-3; size: -; DNA: TGCGCCAGCAGCCAAGCGACAGGGGGCCTCGAGACCCAGTACTTC; CDR3: CASSQATGGLETQYF
D: -; J: TRBJ2-6; V: TRBV5-1; size: -; DNA: TGCGCCAGCAGCCCGAGGGGTGACTCTGGGGCCAACGTCCTGACTTTC; CDR3: CASSPRGDSGANVLTF
D: -; J: TRBJ1-1; V: TRBV7-2; size: once; DNA: TGTGCCAGCAGCTTGGACGACACTGAAGCTTTCTTT; CDR3: CASSLDDTEAFF
D: -; J: TRBJ2-1; V: TRBV7-7; size: -; DNA: TGTGCTAGCAGCCGCGCCCGGGTCTCCTACAATGAGCAGTTCTTC; CDR3: CASSRARVSYNEQFF
D: -; J: TRBJ2-5; V: TRBV6-5; size: -; DNA: TGTGCCAGCAGTTACGGGGTTTCGTACCAAGAGACCCAGTACTTC; CDR3: CASSYGVSYQETQYF
D: -; J: TRBJ2-2; V: TRBV5-1; size: few; DNA: TGCGCCAGCAGCTTGGGAAGGGGACCGTCCACCGGGGAGCTGTTTTTT; CDR3: CASSLGRGPSTGELFF
D: TRBD2; J: TRBJ2-3; V: TRBV19; size: -; DNA: TGTGCCAGTAGTACAAGGACTAGCGGGTCGACAGATACGCAGTATTTT; CDR3: CASSTRTSGSTDTQYF
D: -; J: TRBJ2-5; V: TRBV2; size: -; DNA: TGTGCCAGCGCCGGGCCGCGAAATTTTCGGACCCAGTACTTC; CDR3: CASAGPRNFRTQYF
D: -; J: TRBJ2-1; V: TRBV27; size: -; DNA: TGTGCCAGCAGTTTCGGGGGTAACAATGAGCAGTTCTTC; CDR3: CASSFGGNNEQFF
D: -; J: TRBJ1-6; V: TRBV7-9; size: few; DNA: TGTGCCAGCAGCCTACTAGGCAGCAATTCACCCCTCCACTTT; CDR3: CASSLLGSNSPLHF
D: -; J: TRBJ2-7; V: TRBV7-2; size: -; DNA: TGTGCCAGCAGCGCATCAGGGAGAGTACGAGGAGCCTACGAGCAGTACTTC; CDR3: CASSASGRVRGAYEQYF
D: -; J: TRBJ1-5; V: TRBV27; size: -; DNA: TGTGCCAGCTGCCAGAGGGCAGGGCCCAATCAGCCCCAGCATTTT; CDR3: CASCQRAGPNQPQHF
D: TRBD2; J: TRBJ2-5; V: TRBV6-4; size: few; DNA: TGTGCCAGCAGTGACTCGACTAGCGGGGGGGATATACAAGAGACCCAGTACTTC; CDR3: CASSDSTSGGDIQETQYF
D: -; J: TRBJ2-7; V: TRBV2; size: -; DNA: TGTGCCAGCCAAGTCCGGCAGTCGGACGAGCAGTACTTC; CDR3: CASQVRQSDEQYF
D: TRBD1; J: TRBJ1-2; V: TRBV4-1; size: -; DNA: TGCGCCAGCAGCCAAGTTGAGGGACAGACCTATGGCTACACCTTC; CDR3: CASSQVEGQTYGYTF
D: TRBD2; J: TRBJ2-7; V: TRBV28; size: -; DNA: TGTGCCAGCAGTTGGAGACTAGCGGGGACCTACGAGCAGTACTTC; CDR3: CASSWRLAGTYEQYF
D: TRBD1; J: TRBJ2-1; V: TRBV7-9; size: -; DNA: TGTGCCAGCAGCTCCGGGACAGTCGTTTACAATGAGCAGTTCTTC; CDR3: CASSSGTVVYNEQFF
D: -; J: TRBJ2-6; V: TRBV6-1; size: -; DNA: TGTGCCAGCAGTGCAATAACAGGGTCTGGGGCCAACGTCCTGACTTTC; CDR3: CASSAITGSGANVLTF